The 9 T cell receptor beta chains below were found in one sample sequenced in a study of cytomegalovirus exposure and HLA in healthy donors. The PCR made use of 60 Vbeta and 13 Jbeta primers. Only in-frame clones appear in the TCRdb table, and some are missing; sequencing was by immunoSEQ multiplex PCR. Of fewer than 150,000 clones listed, 60% to 80% are singletons. Sequenced input: PBMCs. These receptor sequences come from a man in his forties or fifties in good health and CMV-seropositive.

The chain joins TRBV11-2 to TRBJ2-7; D may be TRBD2 (5 bases). Germline CDR1 and CDR2: SGHAT and FQNNGV. V gave up 1 base and J gave up 2 bases, with 12 bases separating them. CDR3 length equals 15 residues. The DNA for the CDR3 is TGTGCCAGCAGCTTAGGAAGCGGCAGGACCTACGAGCAGTACTTC. It codes for CASSLGSGRTYEQYF.

V gene TRBV15 combines with J gene TRBJ1-2; 7 bases align to TRBD1. Germline assignment: CDR1 LNHNV and CDR2 YYDKDF (reference sequence). The CDR3 is 14 amino acids. V lost 1 base, J lost 8 bases, and 7 bases stayed unmatched. The DNA for the CDR3 is TGTGCCACCAGCAGAGGGGACAGTCGATGGGGCTACACCTTC. Encoded protein: CATSRGDSRWGYTF. The entire variable domain, with the rest obtained from reference TRBV15 and TRBJ1-2, is as follows: DAMVIQNPRYQVTQFGKPVTLSCSQTLNHNVMYWYQQKSSQAPKLLFHYYDKDFNNEADTPDNFQSRRPNTSFCFLDIRSPGLGDTAMYLCATSRGDSRWGYTFGSGTRLTVV.

V usage is TRBV7-2 and J usage is TRBJ1-1; 8 bases align to TRBD1. The V segment lost 5 bases and the J segment 3 bases; nucleotides outside the gene matches: 5. From germline, CDR1 is SGHTA and CDR2 FQGNSA. This CDR3 is 14 amino acids long. The CDR3 DNA sequence: TGTGCCAGCAGCGATACAGGGGGGGACACTGAAGCTTTCTTT. Translation: CASSDTGGDTEAFF.

V is TRBV7-2 and J is TRBJ1-3; D is ambiguous. CDR3 length: 16 residues. Germline V gene sequence: CDR1 SGHTA, CDR2 FQGNSA. Trimming shortened V by 2 bases and J by 0 bases, and 11 bases separated the two germline ends. This CDR3 is CASSLQAGDSGNTIYF. The CDR3 coding sequence is TGTGCCAGCAGCTTACAAGCAGGCGACTCTGGAAACACCATATATTTT.

This chain joins TRBV28 and TRBJ2-5; 12 bases are a match to TRBD2. V lost 3 bases and J lost 5; bases outside the gene matches: 10. The CDR3 runs 17 residues. Germline-derived CDR1 and CDR2 are MDHEN and SYDVKM. This CDR3 reads CASSFGLAGGLGETQYF. CDR3 coding DNA: TGTGCCAGCAGTTTCGGGCTAGCGGGAGGGCTGGGGGAGACCCAGTACTTC. Full variable domain (remainder filled in from reference TRBV28 and TRBJ2-5): DVKVTQSSRYLVKRTGEKVFLECVQDMDHENMFWYRQDPGLGLRLIYFSYDVKMKEKGDIPEGYSVSREKKERFSLILESASTNQTSMYLCASSFGLAGGLGETQYFGPGTRLLVL.

J is TRBJ1-5 and V is TRBV6-1, with D unclear. Trimming pared 2 bases from V and 10 bases from J, leaving 18 bases between. CDR3 length: 15 amino acids. The germline gives CDR1 MNHNS, CDR2 SASEGT. The CDR3 loop is CASSEFTAGGGPQHF. CDR3 bases: TGTGCCAGCAGTGAATTTACGGCCGGTGGAGGCCCCCAGCATTTT.

V and J are TRBV2 and TRBJ2-1, with D possibly matching TRBD2 (5 bases). The CDR3 is 13 amino acids. Germline CDR1 and CDR2: SNHLY and FYNNEI. V was clipped by 7 bases and J by 9 bases, with 16 bases between them. CDR3 coding DNA: TGTGCCAGCATGAGGGATAGCGCGGCTGAGCAGTTCTTC. Protein: CASMRDSAAEQFF.

J is TRBJ1-2 and V is TRBV5-6, with 7 bases fitting TRBD1. V gave up 3 bases and J gave up 1 base; unmatched junction bases: 9. Germline V gene lookup returns CDR1 SGHDT and CDR2 YYEEEE. The CDR3 totals 16 residues. CDR3 residues: CASSSTPRDSNYGYTF. CDR3 bases: TGTGCCAGCAGCTCGACACCCCGGGACAGTAACTATGGCTACACCTTC. Combining the CDR3 with reference TRBV5-6 and TRBJ1-2 gives the whole variable domain DAGVTQSPTHLIKTRGQQVTLRCSPKSGHDTVSWYQQALGQGPQFIFQYYEEEERQRGNFPDRFSGHQFPNYSSELNVNALLLGDSALYLCASSSTPRDSNYGYTFGSGTRLTVV.

This clone is a singleton in its sample. The chain carries TRBV27 and TRBJ2-5; 12 nucleotides agree with TRBD2. This CDR3 spans 17 amino acids. Germline V gene data show CDR1 as MNHEY and CDR2 as SMNVEV (reference sequence). V lost 5 bases and J lost 5; bases outside the gene matches: 12. The CDR3 protein is CASSLLAGGPVWETQYF. CDR3 bases: TGTGCCAGCAGTCTCCTAGCGGGGGGGCCGGTGTGGGAGACCCAGTACTTC.